One and the same sample provided the 14 T cell receptor beta chains below, sequenced in a study of CD8 T cells in ankylosing spondylitis. The study, taken as a whole, reports: Among TCR beta sequences, a motif of eight highly homologous variants appeared characteristic of ankylosing spondylitis blood.

TCRdb reprocessed the 5' RACE reads with MiXCR, giving one entry per CDR3 protein. This sample has around 490,000 distinct CDR3 sequences, with 5.3% found just once. Their antigens remain unidentified. Specimen: blood, either unsorted or a sorted T cell fraction (not recorded which). The receptors here all came from a male donor with ankylosing spondylitis.

The rearrangement uses TRBV9 and TRBJ2-5; D possibly corresponds to TRBD2 (6 bases). The CDR3 sequence is 14 residues long. The V end was cut by 0 bases, the J end by 5 bases, with 11 bases between. CDR1 SGDLS and CDR2 YYNGEE come from the germline V gene. The CDR3 sequence: CASSVGGVYETQYF. In nucleotides, the CDR3 is TGTGCCAGCAGCGTAGGCGGGGTCTATGAGACCCAGTACTTC.

This clonotype came up many times. The chain has TRBV29-1 and TRBJ1-2; 8 nucleotides agree with TRBD1. Germline V lookup: CDR1 SQVTM, CDR2 ANQGSEA. The CDR3 totals 12 residues. The V gene end was trimmed by 7 bases and the J gene end by 2 bases; junction bases not matched to a gene: 3. For the CDR3, the DNA is TGCAGCGATCGACAGGGGAACTATGGCTACACCTTC. Translated, it gives CSDRQGNYGYTF.

This clonotype was seen a few times. The genes are TRBV6-2 or TRBV6-3 and TRBJ2-1; D possibly corresponds to TRBD2 (5 bases). Trimming removed 4 bases at V and 5 bases at J, with 18 bases between. The germline gives CDR1 MNHEY, CDR2 SVGEGT. This CDR3 is built from 16 residues. Here the CDR3 reads CASSSPPGRGNNEQFF. The DNA of the CDR3 is TGTGCCAGCAGTTCCCCACCCGGACGGGGTAACAATGAGCAGTTCTTC.

Many counts were recorded for this clonotype. V usage is TRBV10-3 and J usage is TRBJ1-2; D gene ambiguous. Germline lookup yields CDR1 ENHRY and CDR2 SYGVKD. V lost 4 bases and J lost 3, with 9 bases in between. The CDR3 consists of 13 residues. The CDR3 loop reads CAISGREDYGYTF. CDR3 nucleotides: TGTGCCATCAGTGGGAGGGAAGACTATGGCTACACCTTC.

This clonotype was picked up many times. The V and J genes are TRBV7-7 and TRBJ2-5; the D call may be TRBD1 or TRBD2 (5 bases each). The V gene's germline CDR1 is SSHAT and CDR2 FNYEAQ (reference sequence). The CDR3 contains 13 residues. The CDR3 region is CASCQGVGETQYF. The DNA for the CDR3 is TGTGCTAGCTGTCAGGGAGTGGGAGAGACCCAGTACTTC.

The sample holds many counts of this clonotype. The V gene is TRBV27, the J gene TRBJ2-3; 10 bases align to TRBD2. This CDR3 comprises 16 residues. V shed 3 bases and J 2 bases; nucleotides not matched to a gene: 5. Germline lookup yields CDR1 MNHEY and CDR2 SMNVEV (reference sequence). The CDR3 DNA reads TGTGCCAGCAGTTTCCATGGACTAGCGGCCACAGATACGCAGTATTTT. This codes for CASSFHGLAATDTQYF.

This clonotype was picked up many times. The V and J genes are TRBV20-1 and TRBJ1-1; D uncertain. V dropped 5 bases and J dropped 5 bases, with 15 bases sitting between them. Looked up from germline, CDR1 is DFQATT and CDR2 is SNEGSKA (reference sequence). The CDR3 spans 13 residues. As DNA, the CDR3 is TGCAGTGCTCCCCCTCTCCGGCGAACTGAAGCTTTCTTT. Translating it yields CSAPPLRRTEAFF.

This clonotype was recorded many times. V gene TRBV28 combines with J gene TRBJ1-1; D remains unclear. CDR1 MDHEN and CDR2 SYDVKM come from the germline V gene. V was shortened by 7 bases and J by 4 bases, with 19 bases between the two germline ends. This CDR3 spans 15 amino acids. CDR3 in amino acids: CASTDPGVGSTEAFF. CDR3 coding DNA: TGTGCCAGCACCGACCCCGGGGTAGGTAGCACTGAAGCTTTCTTT.

The table lists this clonotype with many counts. The chain carries TRBV5-1 and TRBJ2-3, with 9 bases matching TRBD1. The trim removed 4 bases at V and 2 bases at J, leaving 8 bases unmatched. Per the germline V gene, CDR1 is SGHRS and CDR2 is YFSETQ. The CDR3 has 16 residues. The CDR3 spells CASSGRGQGSTDTQYF. CDR3 coding DNA: TGCGCCAGCAGCGGGAGGGGACAGGGATCCACAGATACGCAGTATTTT.

This clonotype was seen many times. V is TRBV5-1 and J is TRBJ1-1; D possibly corresponds to TRBD1 (5 bases). This CDR3 has 13 residues. The germline V gene has CDR1 SGHRS and CDR2 YFSETQ. V was pared by 4 bases and J by 0 bases, with 7 bases between. CDR3 protein: CASSDSLNTEAFF. The CDR3 region has the DNA TGCGCCAGCAGCGACAGTCTGAACACTGAAGCTTTCTTT.

This clonotype was seen once. The CDR3 DNA reads TGTGCCTGCTCCCCGAGAGGGGCGGCGGAAGATACGCAGTATTTT. Its protein product is CACSPRGAAEDTQYF. This chain joins TRBV3-1 and TRBJ2-3; D might be TRBD1 or TRBD2, each matching 5 bases. Germline-derived CDR1 and CDR2 are LGHDT and YNNKEL (reference sequence). Trimming pared 11 bases from V and 5 bases from J, leaving 23 bases between. The CDR3 sequence is 15 residues long.

This clonotype occurred many times. The chain is built from TRBV7-9 and TRBJ2-7; 9 bases align to TRBD2. The CDR3 runs to 17 residues. The V and J ends lost 2 bases and 8 bases, in that order; junction bases with no gene match: 16. Looked up from germline, CDR1 is SEHNR and CDR2 is FQNEAQ (reference sequence). CDR3 in DNA: TGTGCCAGCAGCTTATATCAAGGGCTAGCGGGGCTACGACAGCAGTACTTC. Encoded protein: CASSLYQGLAGLRQQYF.

This clonotype was seen ten or more times. V gene TRBV11-2 combines with J gene TRBJ2-2; D remains unclear. Germline-derived CDR1 and CDR2 are SGHAT and FQNNGV. The CDR3 is 18 amino acids. Trimming pared 0 bases from V and 7 bases from J, leaving 21 bases between. The CDR3 DNA is TGTGCCAGCAGCTTAGAAAAACATATTGTAATTTGGGGCGGGGAGCTGTTTTTT. Its translation is CASSLEKHIVIWGGELFF.

This clonotype showed up many times. This chain joins TRBV5-1 and TRBJ2-2; 10 nucleotides line up with TRBD1. Germline-derived CDR1 and CDR2 are SGHRS and YFSETQ. V lost 3 bases, J lost 5 bases, and 7 bases stayed unmatched. The CDR3 is 16 amino acids. CDR3 amino acids: CASSSRQGARTGELFF. CDR3 sequence (DNA): TGCGCCAGCAGCTCGAGACAGGGGGCACGAACCGGGGAGCTGTTTTTT.